This note documents a single T cell receptor (beta chain) sequence. Its antigen is not identified. Per the germline V gene, CDR1 is SGHVS and CDR2 is FQNEAQ. CDR3 length: 17 amino acids. V lost 6 bases, J lost 1 base, and 22 bases lay in between. This entry comes from a study of OX40 agonist ivuxolimab in advanced cancers. On the study more broadly: Across the patients, intravenous ivuxolimab was delivered every 2 weeks at 0.01 to 10 mg/kg. Partial responses were seen in three patients, one with hepatocellular carcinoma and two with cutaneous melanoma. Study outcomes and limitations: At 0.1 to 3.0 mg/kg, clonal expansion of CD4+ and CD8+ blood T cells had occurred by week 6.

Produced via immunoSEQ multiplex PCR; TCRdb's table is partial and in-frame only. The sample has about 33,000 clones, roughly 83% seen once. This material consisted of CD4+ or CD8+ T cells sorted from blood, taken in a trial of the OX40 agonist ivuxolimab. This chain connects TRBV7-8 to TRBJ2-7; D remains unclear. The clonotype originates from an adult with an advanced solid tumor such as melanoma, head and neck, liver or kidney cancer. CDR3 sequence: CASSVGIRALESYEQYF. The DNA for the CDR3 is TGTGCCAGCAGTGTCGGAATCCGGGCCCTAGAGTCCTACGAGCAGTACTTC.